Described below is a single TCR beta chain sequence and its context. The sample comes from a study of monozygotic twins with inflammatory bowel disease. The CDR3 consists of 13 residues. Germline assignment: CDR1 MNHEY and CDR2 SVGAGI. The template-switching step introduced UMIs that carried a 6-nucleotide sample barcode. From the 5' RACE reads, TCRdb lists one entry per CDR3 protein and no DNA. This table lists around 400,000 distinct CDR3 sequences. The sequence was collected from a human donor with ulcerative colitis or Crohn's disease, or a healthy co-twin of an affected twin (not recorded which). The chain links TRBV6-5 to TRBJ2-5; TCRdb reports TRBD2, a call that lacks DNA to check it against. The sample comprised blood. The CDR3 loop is CASRTTGRGTQYF.